The 3 T cell receptor beta chains reported below all come from one sample, sequenced in a study of STAT3 mutations in large granular lymphocyte leukemia. Regarding the study as a whole: At least one immunodominant TCR beta clonotype appeared in every T-cell large granular lymphocyte leukemia patient.

Assay used: immunoSEQ multiplex PCR; TCRdb lists only in-frame clones, some missing. The table lists approximately 10,000 clones, about 78% of them singletons. Their antigens remain unidentified. What was sequenced was peripheral blood mononuclear cells. Source of these receptors: a man between 60 and 75 years old with T-cell large granular lymphocyte leukemia. Some clones in this sample may be carry-over from other donors' samples.

In DNA form, the CDR3 reads TGTGCCAGCAGTGAGGGGACGGGGTGGGGCTATGGCTACACCTTC. Its translation is CASSEGTGWGYGYTF. The rearrangement links TRBV25-1 to TRBJ1-2; TRBD1 might be the D (5 bases). This CDR3 contains 15 residues. V shed 3 bases and J shed 4 bases, with 15 bases lying between them. Germline lookup yields CDR1 MGHDK and CDR2 SYGVNS.

The rearrangement uses TRBV7-8 and TRBJ2-1, with TRBD1 identical over 10 bases. J lost 3 bases, V lost 0 bases, and 5 bases had no gene match. CDR3 length: 17 amino acids. The germline V gene encodes CDR1 SGHVS and CDR2 FQNEAQ. CDR3 in amino acids: CASSLAGQGVGYNEQFF. The CDR3 coding sequence is TGTGCCAGCAGCTTAGCCGGACAGGGGGTAGGCTACAATGAGCAGTTCTTC.

The V gene is TRBV29-1, the J gene TRBJ1-1, with a tentative D call TRBD1 (6 bases). Trimming shortened V by 8 bases and J by 0 bases, and 13 bases separated the two germline ends. There are 13 residues in the CDR3. Germline V CDR1 and CDR2: SQVTM, ANQGSEA. The chain's CDR3 is CSTRQGMNTEAFF. CDR3 DNA sequence: TGCAGCACGCGTCAGGGGATGAACACTGAAGCTTTCTTT.